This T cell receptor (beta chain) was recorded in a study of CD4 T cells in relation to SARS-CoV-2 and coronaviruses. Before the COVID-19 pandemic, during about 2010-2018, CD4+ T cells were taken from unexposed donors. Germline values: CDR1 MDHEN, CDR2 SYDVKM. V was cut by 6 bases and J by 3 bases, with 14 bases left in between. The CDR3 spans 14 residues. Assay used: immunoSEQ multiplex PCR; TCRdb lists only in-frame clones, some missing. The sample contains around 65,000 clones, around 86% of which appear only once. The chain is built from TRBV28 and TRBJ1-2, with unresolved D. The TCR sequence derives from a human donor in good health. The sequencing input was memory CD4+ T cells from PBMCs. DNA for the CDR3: TGTGCCAGCAGCATCGGCAGGCTCCACTATGGCTACACCTTC. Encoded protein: CASSIGRLHYGYTF.